One sample yielded the 9 T cell receptor beta chains listed below, sequenced in a study of beta chain features in type 1 diabetes. Notes on the study in general: Moderate yet significant TCRB CDR3 shortening was seen in Type 1 diabetes patients in all four CD4+ subsets.

What was sequenced were expressed TCRB transcripts, since all of the isolated RNA had been reverse transcribed. The method was immunoSEQ multiplex PCR; TCRdb's version includes in-frame clones alone and lacks a portion of them. Of some 660,000 clones listed, about an eighth were seen once; the top ten hold 0.035% to 0.045%. No antigen has been identified for these receptors. Material for sequencing was naive CD4+ T cells from blood. The receptors come from a man aged 18 to 29 with type 1 diabetes.

V usage is TRBV7-9 and J usage is TRBJ2-5; TRBD1 aligns across 8 bases. The CDR3 is 14 residues long. Germline CDR1 SEHNR, CDR2 FQNEAQ (reference sequence). Losses at the gene ends were 4 bases for V and 5 bases for J; bases not matched to a gene: 6. The CDR3 here is CASSSDRVSETQYF. DNA for the CDR3: TGTGCCAGCAGCTCGGACAGGGTGTCGGAGACCCAGTACTTC.

The gene calls are TRBV6-5 and TRBJ2-7; a possible D gene is TRBD1 (6 bases). Trimming took 2 bases from V and 5 from J, leaving 16 bases between them. This CDR3 contains 15 residues. Germline V lookup: CDR1 MNHEY, CDR2 SVGAGI. CDR3 loop: CASSYGDMTPDEQYF. The DNA of the CDR3 is TGTGCCAGCAGTTACGGGGACATGACTCCCGACGAGCAGTACTTC.

This clone was found a few times. The V and J genes are TRBV10-3 and TRBJ1-1; maybe TRBD1 (6 bases). V was shortened by 5 bases and J by 4 bases, with 8 bases between the two germline ends. The CDR3 covers 12 residues. Germline assignment: CDR1 ENHRY and CDR2 SYGVKD. The CDR3 sequence is CAISSRGTEAFF. The CDR3 nucleotides are TGTGCCATCAGTAGCAGGGGCACTGAAGCTTTCTTT.

This clone appeared a few times. The chain has TRBV30 and TRBJ1-5, with D possibly matching TRBD1 (6 bases). Trimming removed 5 bases from V and 3 bases from J, with 11 bases in between. The CDR3 covers 13 residues. Germline lookup yields CDR1 GTSNPN and CDR2 SVGIG (reference sequence). The DNA for the CDR3 is TGTGCCTGGGAGTCGGGACACAATCAGCCCCAGCATTTT. Translation gives CAWESGHNQPQHF. Supplemented by reference TRBV30 and TRBJ1-5, the full variable domain reads SQTIHQWPATLVQPVGSPLSLECTVEGTSNPNLYWYRQAAGRGLQLLFYSVGIGQISSEVPQNLSASRPQDRQFILSSKKLLLSDSGFYLCAWESGHNQPQHFGDGTRLSIL.

The chain is built from TRBV7-8 and TRBJ1-3; no firm D call. V lost 1 base and J lost 8, with 24 bases in between. Germline CDR1 is SGHVS and CDR2 is FQNEAQ. The CDR3 length is 18 residues. The CDR3 DNA sequence: TGTGCCAGCAGCTTAGTCGGATTAACCGGGAGCCCGTGGGACACCATATATTTT. The encoded protein is CASSLVGLTGSPWDTIYF.

This rearrangement joins TRBV6-4 to TRBJ2-7, with TRBD1 identical over 7 bases. The CDR3 runs 13 residues. Per the germline V gene, CDR1 is MRHNA and CDR2 is SNTAGT. Germline trimming cut 2 bases from V and 3 bases from J; bases unmatched to any gene: 1. DNA of the CDR3: TGTGCCAGCAGTGACGCAGGGGGCTACGAGCAGTACTTC. It yields the protein CASSDAGGYEQYF.

The chain is built from TRBV7-9 and TRBJ2-1; the D is unclear. The V gene lost 0 bases and the J gene lost 0 bases, with 9 bases spanning the gap. Germline CDR1 SEHNR, CDR2 FQNEAQ (reference sequence). The CDR3 totals 16 residues. In nucleotides, the CDR3 is TGTGCCAGCAGCTTAGCCGCGGAGAGCTCCTACAATGAGCAGTTCTTC. Protein product: CASSLAAESSYNEQFF.

The chain couples TRBV10-3 to TRBJ1-5; no reliable D call. CDR1 and CDR2 from the germline V gene are ENHRY and SYGVKD. The CDR3 contains 14 residues. Trimming pared 10 bases from V and 0 bases from J, leaving 13 bases between. This CDR3 reads CATEQAGSNQPQHF. The CDR3 coding sequence is TGTGCCACCGAGCAGGCGGGTAGCAATCAGCCCCAGCATTTT.

The V call is TRBV25-1, the J call TRBJ2-7; TRBD2 matches 8 bases. The CDR3 has 16 amino acids. The germline CDR1 and CDR2 sequences are MGHDK and SYGVNS. The ends lost 0 bases at V and 0 bases at J; junction bases unmatched: 4. CDR3 amino acids: CASSEYKTSASYEQYF. The CDR3, as DNA: TGTGCCAGCAGTGAATATAAGACTAGCGCCTCCTACGAGCAGTACTTC.